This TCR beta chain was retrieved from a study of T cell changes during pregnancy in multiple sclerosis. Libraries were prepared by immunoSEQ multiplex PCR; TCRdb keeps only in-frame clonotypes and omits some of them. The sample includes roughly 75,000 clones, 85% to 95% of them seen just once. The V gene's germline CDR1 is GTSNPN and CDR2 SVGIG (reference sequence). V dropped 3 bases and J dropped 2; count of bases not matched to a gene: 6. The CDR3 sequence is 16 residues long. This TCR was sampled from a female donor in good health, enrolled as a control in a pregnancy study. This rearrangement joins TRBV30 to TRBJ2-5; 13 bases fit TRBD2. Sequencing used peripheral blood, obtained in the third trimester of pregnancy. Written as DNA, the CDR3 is TGTGCCTGGAGCTTGGGACTAGCGGGGACACAAGAGACCCAGTACTTC. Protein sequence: CAWSLGLAGTQETQYF. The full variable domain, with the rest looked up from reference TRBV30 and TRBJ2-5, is SQTIHQWPATLVQPVGSPLSLECTVEGTSNPNLYWYRQAAGRGLQLLFYSVGIGQISSEVPQNLSASRPQDRQFILSSKKLLLSDSGFYLCAWSLGLAGTQETQYFGPGTRLLVL.